This T cell receptor (beta chain) was sequenced in a study of shared clonotypes between healthy human individuals. Study-level results: A reduction in generation probabilities was seen for non-shared clonotypes relative to those shared by all four donors. Rarefaction exposed incomplete sorted-subset sequencing despite large depth. Generally, naive subsets (rather than memory subsets) showed larger estimated richness.

On this clone: No antigen is known for it.

The germline V gene encodes CDR1 SGDLS and CDR2 YYNGEE. The V end lost 3 bases, the J end lost 0 bases, and 4 bases lay between the germline ends. The CDR3 runs 13 residues. Naive CD8 populations comprised CD45RO-negative cells positively selected for CCR7, excluding terminally differentiated effector memory CD45RA+ cells. None of the donors, who were healthy HIV-negative adults, had recently had acute infections or vaccinations. The data were produced by immunoSEQ multiplex PCR, yet TCRdb's version contains in-frame clones alone and is incomplete. The data contain some 600,000 clones, approximately 96% of them singletons.

The clonotype comes from a woman in her thirties in good health. The chain joins TRBV9 to TRBJ2-1, with D hard to call. Sequencing was done on a sample of naive CD8+ T cells sorted from blood. The CDR3 DNA reads TGTGCCAGCAGCGGATCCTCCTACAATGAGCAGTTCTTC. This encodes CASSGSSYNEQFF.